Below, 13 T cell receptor beta chains from the same sample are listed, as sequenced in a study of T cell responses to AZD1222 COVID-19 vaccine. Profiled with immunoSEQ multiplex PCR; TCRdb holds only in-frame clones, not every one. The sample includes about 140,000 clones, approximately 90% of them seen just once. Sequenced material: peripheral blood, taken 28 days after the second AZD1222 dose. The origin of the receptors is an adult who received the AZD1222 COVID-19 vaccine.

This clone was observed a single time. This rearrangement joins TRBV18 to TRBJ2-1; no reliable D call. The CDR3 sequence is 16 residues long. CDR1 is KGHSH and CDR2 is LQKENI in the germline V gene. The germline V and J ends were trimmed by 0 bases and 4 bases, with 13 bases remaining between them. The CDR3 bases are TGTGCCAGCTCACCACCGGGAAGCCTTCTTTACAATGAGCAGTTCTTC. Translating it yields CASSPPGSLLYNEQFF. The variable domain in full, completed from reference TRBV18 and TRBJ2-1, reads NAGVMQNPRHLVRRRGQEARLRCSPMKGHSHVYWYRQLPEEGLKFMVYLQKENIIDESGMPKERFSAEFPKEGPSILRIQQVVRGDSAAYFCASSPPGSLLYNEQFFGPGTRLTVL.

V is TRBV6-4 and J is TRBJ1-5; 7 bases line up with TRBD1. CDR3 length: 13 amino acids. Germline V CDR1 and CDR2: MRHNA, SNTAGT. V lost 10 bases to trimming and J lost 3 bases; unmatched junction nucleotides: 6. The CDR3 nucleotides are TGTGCCACGGACAGGAGATTCAATCAGCCCCAGCATTTT. Its protein is CATDRRFNQPQHF.

This sequence joins TRBV5-1 and TRBJ1-3; no definite D call. The CDR3 spans 15 residues. Germline lookup yields CDR1 SGHRS and CDR2 YFSETQ. Trimming removed 1 base from V and 0 bases from J, with 8 bases in between. This CDR3 reads CASSLRQNSGNTIYF. Here the CDR3 DNA reads TGCGCCAGCAGCTTGCGGCAAAACTCTGGAAACACCATATATTTT.

V usage is TRBV27 and J usage is TRBJ1-1, with a tentative D call TRBD1 (6 bases). The V and J ends lost 6 bases and 7 bases respectively, with 18 bases between them. CDR3 size: 14 residues. The germline CDR1 and CDR2 sequences are MNHEY and SMNVEV (reference sequence). This CDR3 is CASRTDRFEVEAFF. CDR3 DNA: TGTGCCAGCAGAACCGACAGGTTTGAAGTTGAAGCTTTCTTT.

The V call is TRBV18, the J call TRBJ1-2, with D perhaps TRBD1 (6 bases). CDR3 length equals 14 residues. Germline CDR1 and CDR2: KGHSH and LQKENI. V lost 1 base to trimming and J lost 4 bases, with 10 bases between them. Written as DNA, the CDR3 is TGTGCCAGCTCACCACAGTCGGGGGCCTATGGCTACACCTTC. Its translation: CASSPQSGAYGYTF. Together with reference TRBV18 and TRBJ1-2, the CDR3 gives the full variable domain: NAGVMQNPRHLVRRRGQEARLRCSPMKGHSHVYWYRQLPEEGLKFMVYLQKENIIDESGMPKERFSAEFPKEGPSILRIQQVVRGDSAAYFCASSPQSGAYGYTFGSGTRLTVV.

This chain links TRBV5-1 with TRBJ1-1; tentatively, D is TRBD1 (6 bases). This CDR3 spans 14 amino acids. Between the trimmed V and J ends, which lost 0 bases and 11 bases, there was a span of 17 bases. CDR1 is SGHRS, CDR2 YFSETQ, per germline. CDR3 in amino acids: CASSLAGQGSRAFF. Written as DNA, the CDR3 is TGCGCCAGCAGCTTGGCCGGGCAGGGGAGTCGGGCTTTCTTT.

This clone was seen once. V and J are TRBV10-3 and TRBJ2-3; 7 bases match TRBD2. Germline V CDR1 and CDR2: ENHRY, SYGVKD. The CDR3 has 18 amino acids. The V gene end was trimmed by 6 bases and the J gene end by 0 bases; junction bases not matched to a gene: 15. The CDR3 coding sequence is TGTGCCATCAGCGGAGGGAGGGGTTCCTCCACTAGCACAGATACGCAGTATTTT. It codes for CAISGGRGSSTSTDTQYF.

The chain recombines TRBV6-1 with TRBJ2-1; the match to TRBD1 covers 10 bases. CDR3 size: 16 residues. Germline loops: CDR1 MNHNS, CDR2 SASEGT. Trimming took 2 bases from V and 7 from J; bases not matched to a gene: 8. CDR3 coding DNA: TGTGCCAGCAGTGAACGTCCGGGACAGGGGATGAATGAGCAGTTCTTC. It encodes CASSERPGQGMNEQFF.

The chain joins TRBV6-5 to TRBJ1-2; D is unclear. V was cut by 3 bases and J by 4 bases, with 9 bases left in between. Germline CDR1 and CDR2: MNHEY and SVGAGI. CDR3 size: 13 residues. The CDR3 spells CASSYGLTYGYTF. The CDR3 coding sequence is TGTGCCAGCAGTTATGGGCTGACCTATGGCTACACCTTC.

The chain links TRBV18 to TRBJ1-6, with 8 bases matching TRBD1. The CDR3 runs to 15 residues. Germline assignment: CDR1 KGHSH and CDR2 LQKENI. V was pared by 6 bases and J by 6 bases, with 7 bases of the junction left unmatched. This CDR3 reads CASSNKGQVNSPLHF. In DNA form, the CDR3 reads TGTGCCAGCTCCAACAAGGGACAGGTTAATTCACCCCTCCACTTT.

This clone appeared a few times. A read error may produce the germline difference seen at one junction end. The chain uses TRBV2 and TRBJ1-2; D uncertain. Germline CDR1 and CDR2: SNHLY and FYNNEI. The CDR3 covers 12 residues. In nucleotides, the CDR3 is TGTGCCAGCAGCGAAGCTAAGGGTGGCTACACCTTC. Its translation: CASSEAKGGYTF.

The chain links TRBV5-1 to TRBJ2-5; 9 nucleotides match TRBD2. The V and J ends lost 1 base and 5 bases, in that order; junction bases with no gene match: 6. Germline loops: CDR1 SGHRS, CDR2 YFSETQ. The CDR3 contains 15 residues. CDR3 sequence reads: CASSLRRGGFETQYF. The CDR3 DNA reads TGCGCCAGCAGCTTGAGGCGGGGGGGCTTCGAGACCCAGTACTTC.

The chain recombines TRBV18 with TRBJ2-5; 11 nucleotides match TRBD2. V lost 6 bases and J lost 5; bases outside the gene matches: 14. The germline CDR1 and CDR2 sequences are KGHSH and LQKENI. This CDR3 contains 17 residues. The CDR3 DNA is TGTGCCAGCTCGGCCGGGACTAGCGGAATAAGGCGGGAGACCCAGTACTTC. It encodes CASSAGTSGIRRETQYF.